The 13 T cell receptor beta chains below were found in one sample sequenced in a study of early T cells in non-severe SARS-CoV-2 infection. TCRdb reanalysed the 5' RACE reads using MiXCR and keeps one entry per CDR3 protein. This table has tens of thousands of distinct CDR3 sequences, about an eighth appearing once. The sequenced sample consisted of whole blood. The receptor set was obtained from an adult who was a healthcare worker with PCR-confirmed SARS-CoV-2 infection or an uninfected control (not recorded which).

This chain uses TRBV10-3 with TRBJ2-7, with D perhaps matching TRBD1 (6 bases). V was pared by 11 bases and J by 0 bases, with 11 bases between. This CDR3 is built from 12 residues. Germline V gives CDR1 ENHRY, CDR2 SYGVKD. CDR3 loop: CAARDISYEQYF. CDR3 in DNA: TGTGCCGCCAGGGACATCTCCTACGAGCAGTACTTC.

This clonotype occurred a few times. In nucleotides, the CDR3 is TGCAGCGTTGAGGCAGTAAACACTGAAGCTTTCTTT. It translates to CSVEAVNTEAFF. The V gene is TRBV29-1, the J gene TRBJ1-1, with D unresolved. The V gene's germline CDR1 is SQVTM and CDR2 ANQGSEA. The V gene lost 3 bases and the J gene lost 2 bases, with 7 bases spanning the gap. This CDR3 is built from 12 residues.

In its sample, this clonotype was seen many times. The V call is TRBV10-3, the J call TRBJ1-5; D not certain. Trimming cost V 11 bases and J 2 bases, with 13 bases left between them. The CDR3 extends over 13 amino acids. Germline V gene sequence: CDR1 ENHRY, CDR2 SYGVKD. The CDR3 region has the DNA TGTGCCGGCCGGGGTGAAGGCAATCAGCCCCAGCATTTT. As protein: CAGRGEGNQPQHF.

This clonotype was observed a handful of times. The rearrangement uses TRBV28 and TRBJ2-3, with D perhaps matching TRBD1 (8 bases). CDR1 and CDR2 (germline): MDHEN, SYDVKM. V was cut by 5 bases and J by 3 bases, with 15 bases left in between. The CDR3 totals 15 residues. The DNA of the CDR3 is TGTGCCAGCAGTCCGGACAGGGAGGGTACAGATACGCAGTATTTT. It yields the protein CASSPDREGTDTQYF.

This clonotype has ten or more counts. The chain joins TRBV3-1 to TRBJ2-5; TRBD2 matches at 10 bases. Trimming took 1 base from V and 3 from J; bases not matched to a gene: 5. The CDR3 sequence is 16 residues long. CDR1 is LGHDT and CDR2 is YNNKEL in the germline V gene (reference sequence). For the CDR3, the DNA is TGTGCCAGCAGCCAAGCCTTAACTAGCGGGAAAGAGACCCAGTACTTC. Protein sequence: CASSQALTSGKETQYF.

This clonotype was seen many times. V and J are TRBV28 and TRBJ2-1, with TRBD1 matching 8 bases. J lost 3 bases, V lost 4 bases, and 5 bases had no gene match. CDR1 is MDHEN, CDR2 SYDVKM, per germline. CDR3 length equals 15 residues. The CDR3 reads CASSYRDRFYNEQFF. The CDR3 DNA reads as TGTGCCAGCAGTTACCGGGACAGGTTCTACAATGAGCAGTTCTTC.

This rearrangement joins TRBV12-5 to TRBJ2-7; no clear D. Per the germline V gene, CDR1 is LGHNT and CDR2 is FRNRAP. The ends were cut back, 3 bases at V and 4 bases at J, with 10 bases in the middle. The CDR3 spans 13 residues. The CDR3 bases are TGTGCTAGTGGTTTTGGGATCAAATACGAGCAGTACTTC. Translation: CASGFGIKYEQYF.

This clonotype was seen only a few times. The chain uses TRBV11-3 and TRBJ2-3; the D gene is possibly TRBD2 (5 bases). This CDR3 region has 15 residues. Germline loops: CDR1 SGHNT, CDR2 YENEEA. Trimming took off 7 bases at V and 1 base at J, with 15 bases between the two ends. The CDR3 nucleotides are TGTGCCAGCAAGGCCCATAGCGCTCGCACAGATACGCAGTATTTT. Encoded protein: CASKAHSARTDTQYF. The full variable domain, completed using reference TRBV11-3 and TRBJ2-3, is EAGVVQSPRYKIIEKKQPVAFWCNPISGHNTLYWYLQNLGQGPELLIRYENEEAVDDSQLPKDRFSAERLKGVDSTLKIQPAELGDSAVYLCASKAHSARTDTQYFGPGTRLTVL.

The chain is built from TRBV27 and TRBJ1-6; D is ambiguous. CDR1 is MNHEY, CDR2 SMNVEV, per germline (reference sequence). CDR3 length equals 14 residues. V was cut by 3 bases and J by 2 bases, with 5 bases left in between. CDR3 loop: CASSFQPYNSPLHF. The CDR3 DNA is TGTGCCAGCAGTTTTCAGCCCTATAATTCACCCCTCCACTTT.

This clonotype was detected ten times or more. The CDR3: CASSLDTFTGELFF. The CDR3 DNA sequence: TGCGCCAGCAGCCTCGACACCTTCACCGGGGAGCTGTTTTTT. The genes are TRBV5-1 and TRBJ2-2; no clear D. Trimming pared 4 bases from V and 4 bases from J, leaving 11 bases between. This CDR3 has 14 amino acids. Germline assignment: CDR1 SGHRS and CDR2 YFSETQ.

The chain employs TRBV11-2 and TRBJ2-7; D is ambiguous. V lost 2 bases to trimming and J lost 2 bases, with 7 bases between them. The germline V gene has CDR1 SGHAT and CDR2 FQNNGV. The length of the CDR3 is 13 residues. Written as DNA, the CDR3 is TGTGCCAGCAGCTTAATGTGGACCTACGAGCAGTACTTC. Protein product: CASSLMWTYEQYF. Looking up the rest from reference TRBV11-2 and TRBJ2-7 gives the full variable domain: EAGVAQSPRYKIIEKRQSVAFWCNPISGHATLYWYQQILGQGPKLLIQFQNNGVVDDSQLPKDRFSAERLKGVDSTLKIQPAKLEDSAVYLCASSLMWTYEQYFGPGTRLTVT.

This clonotype was seen at least ten times. This chain connects TRBV20-1 to TRBJ1-2, with no clear D. CDR1 and CDR2 (germline): DFQATT, SNEGSKA (reference sequence). V was pared by 2 bases and J by 0 bases, with 13 bases between. This CDR3 contains 15 residues. The CDR3 nucleotides are TGCAGTGCTAGACCATCCGACGGAACTAACTATGGCTACACCTTC. This sequence encodes CSARPSDGTNYGYTF.

In this sample, this clonotype turned up a few times. This chain links TRBV11-3 with TRBJ2-1; 9 positions agree with TRBD1. V was pared by 5 bases and J by 3 bases, with 8 bases of the junction left unmatched. The CDR3 is 16 amino acids. The germline V gene encodes CDR1 SGHNT and CDR2 YENEEA. The CDR3: CASSPGGQGLYNEQFF. The CDR3 DNA reads TGTGCCAGCAGCCCGGGGGGACAGGGTCTCTACAATGAGCAGTTCTTC. Full variable domain (outside the CDR3, taken from reference TRBV11-3 and TRBJ2-1): EAGVVQSPRYKIIEKKQPVAFWCNPISGHNTLYWYLQNLGQGPELLIRYENEEAVDDSQLPKDRFSAERLKGVDSTLKIQPAELGDSAVYLCASSPGGQGLYNEQFFGPGTRLTVL.